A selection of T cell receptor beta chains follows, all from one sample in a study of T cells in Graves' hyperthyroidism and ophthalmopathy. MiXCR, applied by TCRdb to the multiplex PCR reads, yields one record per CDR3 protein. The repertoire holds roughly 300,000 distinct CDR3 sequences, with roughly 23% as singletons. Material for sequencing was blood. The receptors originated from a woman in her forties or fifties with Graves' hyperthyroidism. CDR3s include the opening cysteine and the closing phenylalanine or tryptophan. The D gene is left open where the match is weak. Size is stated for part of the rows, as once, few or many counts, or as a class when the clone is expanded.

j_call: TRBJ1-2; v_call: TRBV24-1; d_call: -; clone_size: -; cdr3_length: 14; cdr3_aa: CATSDFLPKDGYTF; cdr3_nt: TGTGCCACCAGTGATTTCCTTCCCAAAGATGGCTACACCTTC
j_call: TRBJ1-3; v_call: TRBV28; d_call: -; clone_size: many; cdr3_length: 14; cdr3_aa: CASTRDNSGNTIYF; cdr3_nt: TGTGCCAGCACCCGGGACAACTCTGGAAACACCATATATTTT
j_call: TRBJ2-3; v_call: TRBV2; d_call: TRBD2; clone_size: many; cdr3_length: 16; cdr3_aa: CASRGGLAYSTDTQYF; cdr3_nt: TGTGCCAGCAGAGGGGGACTAGCCTATAGCACAGATACGCAGTATTTT
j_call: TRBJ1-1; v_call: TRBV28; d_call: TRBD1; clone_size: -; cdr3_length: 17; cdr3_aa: CASSSGGQRLRATEAFF; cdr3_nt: TGTGCCAGCAGTTCAGGGGGACAGCGTTTGAGGGCCACTGAAGCTTTCTTT
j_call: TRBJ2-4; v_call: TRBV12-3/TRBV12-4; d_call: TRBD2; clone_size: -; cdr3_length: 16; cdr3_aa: CASTLEGGLAENIQYF; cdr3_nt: TGTGCCAGCACCTTAGAGGGGGGACTAGCGGAAAACATTCAGTACTTC
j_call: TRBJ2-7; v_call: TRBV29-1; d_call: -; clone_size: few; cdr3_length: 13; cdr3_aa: CSVELIRGGEQYF; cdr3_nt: TGCAGCGTTGAGTTGATTAGAGGCGGCGAGCAGTACTTC
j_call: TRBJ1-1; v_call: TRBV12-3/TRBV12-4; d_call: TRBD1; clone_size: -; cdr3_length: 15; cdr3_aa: CASSLGVRGGTEAFF; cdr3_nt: TGTGCCAGCAGTTTAGGGGTCAGGGGGGGCACTGAAGCTTTCTTT
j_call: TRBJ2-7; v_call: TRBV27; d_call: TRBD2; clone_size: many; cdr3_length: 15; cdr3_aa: CASRPSGTSSYEQYF; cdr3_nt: TGTGCCAGTAGACCGAGTGGGACTAGCTCCTACGAGCAGTACTTC
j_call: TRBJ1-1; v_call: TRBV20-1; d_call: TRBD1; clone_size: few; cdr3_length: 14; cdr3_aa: CSASNRGKATEAFF; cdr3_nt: TGCAGTGCTAGTAACAGGGGGAAGGCCACTGAAGCTTTCTTT
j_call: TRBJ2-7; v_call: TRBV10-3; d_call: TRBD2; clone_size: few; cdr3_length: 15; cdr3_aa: CAISDRTSGSSEQYF; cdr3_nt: TGTGCCATCAGTGACCGGACTAGCGGGAGTAGTGAGCAGTACTTC
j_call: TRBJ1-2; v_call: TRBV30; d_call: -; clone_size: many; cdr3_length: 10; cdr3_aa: CAWEAVGYTF; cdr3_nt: TGTGCCTGGGAGGCTGTTGGCTACACCTTC
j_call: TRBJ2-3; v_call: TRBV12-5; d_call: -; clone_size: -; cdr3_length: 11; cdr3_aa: CASGSKDTQYF; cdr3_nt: TGTGCTAGTGGTTCGAAGGATACGCAGTATTTT
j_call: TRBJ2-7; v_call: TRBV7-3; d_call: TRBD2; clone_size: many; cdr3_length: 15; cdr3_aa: CASSLSGGRTYEQYF; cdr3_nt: TGTGCCAGCAGCTTAAGCGGGGGGCGTACCTACGAGCAGTACTTC
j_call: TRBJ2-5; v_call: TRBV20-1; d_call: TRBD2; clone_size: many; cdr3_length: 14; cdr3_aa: CSAPLGLAGKTQYF; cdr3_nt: TGCAGTGCCCCCCTGGGACTAGCGGGAAAGACCCAGTACTTC
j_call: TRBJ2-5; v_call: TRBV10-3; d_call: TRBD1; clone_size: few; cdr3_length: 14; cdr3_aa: CAIRGDRGDETQYF; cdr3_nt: TGTGCCATCAGAGGGGACAGGGGCGACGAGACCCAGTACTTC
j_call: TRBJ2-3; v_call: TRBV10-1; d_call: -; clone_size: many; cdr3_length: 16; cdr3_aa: CASSESIDEHRDTQYF; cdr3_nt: TGCGCCAGCAGTGAGTCGATCGACGAGCACCGAGATACGCAGTATTTT
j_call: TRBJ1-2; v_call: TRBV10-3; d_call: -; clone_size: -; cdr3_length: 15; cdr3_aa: CAISPVPGGGIGYTF; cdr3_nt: TGTGCCATCAGTCCCGTTCCGGGGGGAGGAATTGGCTACACCTTC
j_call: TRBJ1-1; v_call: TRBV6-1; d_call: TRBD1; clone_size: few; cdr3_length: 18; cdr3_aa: CASSDPTGPGGMNTEAFF; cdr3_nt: TGTGCCAGCAGTGACCCGACAGGGCCGGGTGGGATGAACACTGAAGCTTTCTTT
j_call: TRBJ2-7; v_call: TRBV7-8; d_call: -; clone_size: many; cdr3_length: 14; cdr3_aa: CASSLVLSYYEQYF; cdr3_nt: TGTGCCAGCAGCTTAGTTTTATCCTACTACGAGCAGTACTTC
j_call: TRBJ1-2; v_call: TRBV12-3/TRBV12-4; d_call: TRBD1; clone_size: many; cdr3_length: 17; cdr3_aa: CASRPHLRGLGNYGYTF; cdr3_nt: TGTGCCAGCAGACCACACCTCAGGGGGCTCGGAAACTATGGCTACACCTTC